This record covers a single T cell receptor (beta chain). This record belongs to a study of beta chain features in type 1 diabetes. Since all of the isolated RNA was reverse transcribed, expressed TCRB transcripts were what got sequenced. Read counts averaged approximately 3.5 million for samples of naive, central memory and regulatory T cells. Clones were read by immunoSEQ multiplex PCR, and TCRdb kept only the in-frame ones, dropping some. The table has 390,000 or so clones, about 15% seen once. The germline V and J ends were trimmed by 6 bases and 7 bases, with 11 bases remaining between them. The CDR3 runs 11 residues. Looked up from germline, CDR1 is DFQATT and CDR2 is SNEGSKA (reference sequence). All of the sorted populations showed purity greater than 98%.

This receptor was obtained from a man in his thirties or forties in good health. The specimen was naive CD4+ T cells from blood. The chain carries TRBV20-1 and TRBJ2-3, with D hard to call. The CDR3 spells CSATQTNTQYF. CDR3 in DNA: TGCAGTGCCACTCAGACGAATACGCAGTATTTT.